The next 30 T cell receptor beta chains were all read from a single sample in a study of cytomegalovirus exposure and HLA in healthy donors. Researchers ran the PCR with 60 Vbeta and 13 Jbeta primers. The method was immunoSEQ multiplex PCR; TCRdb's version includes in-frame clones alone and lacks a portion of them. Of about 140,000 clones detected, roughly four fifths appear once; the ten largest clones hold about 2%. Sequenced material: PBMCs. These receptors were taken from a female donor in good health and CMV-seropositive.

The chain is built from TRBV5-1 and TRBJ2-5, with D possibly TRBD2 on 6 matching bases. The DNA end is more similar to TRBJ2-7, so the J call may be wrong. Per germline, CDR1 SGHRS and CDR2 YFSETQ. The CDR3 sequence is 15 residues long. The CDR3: CASSLTAGRNYEQYF. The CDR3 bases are TGCGCCAGCAGCTTGACCGCGGGACGGAACTACGAGCAGTACTTC.

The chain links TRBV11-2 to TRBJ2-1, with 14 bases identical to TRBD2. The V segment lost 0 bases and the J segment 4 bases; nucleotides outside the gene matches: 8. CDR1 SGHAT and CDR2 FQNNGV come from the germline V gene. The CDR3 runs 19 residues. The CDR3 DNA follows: TGTGCCAGCAGCTTAGACCCCGGGACTAGCGGGAGTTTTTACAATGAGCAGTTCTTC. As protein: CASSLDPGTSGSFYNEQFF.

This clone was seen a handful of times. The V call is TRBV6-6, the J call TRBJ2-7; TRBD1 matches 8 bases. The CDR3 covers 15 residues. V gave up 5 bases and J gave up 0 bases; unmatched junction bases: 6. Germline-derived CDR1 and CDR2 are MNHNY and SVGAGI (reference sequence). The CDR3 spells CASSPGTGSSYEQYF. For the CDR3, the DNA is TGTGCCAGCAGTCCTGGGACAGGCAGCTCCTACGAGCAGTACTTC.

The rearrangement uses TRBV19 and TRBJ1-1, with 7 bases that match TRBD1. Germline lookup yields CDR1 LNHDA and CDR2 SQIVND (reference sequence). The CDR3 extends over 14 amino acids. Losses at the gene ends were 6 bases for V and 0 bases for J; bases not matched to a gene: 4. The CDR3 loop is CASRQTGMNTEAFF. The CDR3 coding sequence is TGTGCCAGTAGGCAGACAGGGATGAACACTGAAGCTTTCTTT. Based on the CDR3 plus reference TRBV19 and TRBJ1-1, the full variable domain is DGGITQSPKYLFRKEGQNVTLSCEQNLNHDAMYWYRQDPGQGLRLIYYSQIVNDFQKGDIAEGYSVSREKKESFPLTVTSAQKNPTAFYLCASRQTGMNTEAFFGQGTRLTVV.

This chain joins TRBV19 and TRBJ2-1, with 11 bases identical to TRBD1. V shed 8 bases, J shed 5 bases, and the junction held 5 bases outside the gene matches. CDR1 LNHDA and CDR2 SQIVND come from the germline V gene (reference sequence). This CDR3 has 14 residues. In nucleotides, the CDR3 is TGTGCCAGTTGGGACAGGGGGTCGAACAATGAGCAGTTCTTC. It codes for CASWDRGSNNEQFF. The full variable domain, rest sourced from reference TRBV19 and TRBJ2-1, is DGGITQSPKYLFRKEGQNVTLSCEQNLNHDAMYWYRQDPGQGLRLIYYSQIVNDFQKGDIAEGYSVSREKKESFPLTVTSAQKNPTAFYLCASWDRGSNNEQFFGPGTRLTVL.

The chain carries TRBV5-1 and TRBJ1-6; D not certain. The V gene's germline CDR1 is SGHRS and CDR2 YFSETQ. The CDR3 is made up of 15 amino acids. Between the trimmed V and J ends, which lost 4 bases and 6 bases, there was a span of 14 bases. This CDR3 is CASSGQVEGNSPLHF. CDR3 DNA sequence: TGCGCCAGCAGCGGGCAGGTGGAGGGTAATTCACCCCTCCACTTT.

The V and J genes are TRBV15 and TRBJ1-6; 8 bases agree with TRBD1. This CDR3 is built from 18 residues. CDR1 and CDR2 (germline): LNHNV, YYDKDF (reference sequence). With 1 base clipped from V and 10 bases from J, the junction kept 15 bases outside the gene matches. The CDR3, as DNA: TGTGCCACCAGCAGAGTTCGGCCAGGGGGCGCTAAAATCTCACCCCTCCACTTT. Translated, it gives CATSRVRPGGAKISPLHF.

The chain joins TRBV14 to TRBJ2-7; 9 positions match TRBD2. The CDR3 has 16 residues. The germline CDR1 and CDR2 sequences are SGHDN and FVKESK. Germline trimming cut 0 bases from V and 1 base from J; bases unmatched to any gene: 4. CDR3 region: CASSQDRTSESYEQYF. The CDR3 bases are TGTGCCAGCAGCCAAGATAGGACTAGCGAGTCCTACGAGCAGTACTTC.

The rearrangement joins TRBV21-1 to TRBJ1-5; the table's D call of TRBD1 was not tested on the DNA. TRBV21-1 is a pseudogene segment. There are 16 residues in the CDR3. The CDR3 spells CASSKWHSYSNQPQHF. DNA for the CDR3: TGTGCCAGCAGCAAATGGCACAGCTATAGCAATCAGCCCCAGCATTTT.

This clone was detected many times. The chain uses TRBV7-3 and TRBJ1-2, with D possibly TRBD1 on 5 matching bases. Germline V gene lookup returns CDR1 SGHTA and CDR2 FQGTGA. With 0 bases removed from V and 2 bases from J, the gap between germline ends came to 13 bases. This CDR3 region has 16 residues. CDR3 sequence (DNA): TGTGCCAGCAGCTTAACGGGTGGAGGGGCGAACTATGGCTACACCTTC. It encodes CASSLTGGGANYGYTF.

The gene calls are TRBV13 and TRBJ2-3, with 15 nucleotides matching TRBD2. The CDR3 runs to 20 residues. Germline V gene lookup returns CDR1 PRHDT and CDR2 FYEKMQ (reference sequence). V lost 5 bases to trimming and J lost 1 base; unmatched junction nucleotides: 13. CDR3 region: CASSPGTSGGIPPGTDTQYF. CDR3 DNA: TGTGCCAGCAGCCCCGGGACTAGCGGGGGGATCCCACCAGGCACAGATACGCAGTATTTT.

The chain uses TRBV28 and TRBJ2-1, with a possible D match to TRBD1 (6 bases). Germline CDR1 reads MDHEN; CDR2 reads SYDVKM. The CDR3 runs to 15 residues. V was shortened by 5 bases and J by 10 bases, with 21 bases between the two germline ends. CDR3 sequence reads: CASSRGQTKVKEQFF. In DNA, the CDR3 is TGTGCCAGCAGTCGAGGACAGACGAAAGTGAAAGAGCAGTTCTTC.

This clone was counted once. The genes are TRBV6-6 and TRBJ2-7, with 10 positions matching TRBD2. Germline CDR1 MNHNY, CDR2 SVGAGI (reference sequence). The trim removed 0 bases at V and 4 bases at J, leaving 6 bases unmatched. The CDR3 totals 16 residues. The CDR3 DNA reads TGTGCCAGCAGTTACTCAACTAGCGGGGTTGTTTACGAGCAGTACTTC. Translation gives CASSYSTSGVVYEQYF.

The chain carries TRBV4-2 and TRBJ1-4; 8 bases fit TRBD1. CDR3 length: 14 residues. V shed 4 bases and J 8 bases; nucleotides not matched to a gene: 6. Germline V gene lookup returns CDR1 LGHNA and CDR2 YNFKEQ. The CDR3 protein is CASSLDREKEKLFF. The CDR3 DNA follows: TGTGCCAGCAGCCTGGACAGGGAGAAGGAAAAACTGTTTTTT.

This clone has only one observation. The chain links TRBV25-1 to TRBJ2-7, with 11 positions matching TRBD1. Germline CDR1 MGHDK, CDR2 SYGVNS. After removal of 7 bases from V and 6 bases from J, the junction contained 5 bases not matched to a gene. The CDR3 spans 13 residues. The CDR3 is CASTPDRGPEQYF. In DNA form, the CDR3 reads TGTGCCAGCACCCCGGACAGGGGGCCCGAGCAGTACTTC.

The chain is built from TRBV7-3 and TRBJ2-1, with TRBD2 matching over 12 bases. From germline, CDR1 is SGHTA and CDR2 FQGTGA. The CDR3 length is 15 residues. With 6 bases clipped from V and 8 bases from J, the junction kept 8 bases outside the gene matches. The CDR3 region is CASSPLAGGSDEQFF. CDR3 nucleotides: TGTGCCAGCAGTCCTCTAGCGGGAGGGTCGGATGAGCAGTTCTTC.

The CDR3 coding sequence is TGTGCCAGCAGCTTACTAGCGGGAGTAGAGACCCAGTACTTC. Translating it yields CASSLLAGVETQYF. V gene TRBV7-9 combines with J gene TRBJ2-5; TRBD2 matches at 10 bases. The CDR3 has 14 residues. V gave up 2 bases and J gave up 4 bases; unmatched junction bases: 1. Germline lookup yields CDR1 SEHNR and CDR2 FQNEAQ (reference sequence).

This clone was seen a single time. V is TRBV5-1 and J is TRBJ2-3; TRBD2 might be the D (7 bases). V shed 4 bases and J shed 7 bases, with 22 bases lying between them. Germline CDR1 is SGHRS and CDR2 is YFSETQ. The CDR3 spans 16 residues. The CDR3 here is CASSLGIRGAQYTQYF. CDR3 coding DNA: TGCGCCAGCAGCCTCGGGATACGGGGGGCGCAGTATACGCAGTATTTT.

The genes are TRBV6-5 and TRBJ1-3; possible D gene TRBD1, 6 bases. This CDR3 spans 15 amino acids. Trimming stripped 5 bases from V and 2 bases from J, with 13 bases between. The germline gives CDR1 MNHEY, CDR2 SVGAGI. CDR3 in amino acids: CASSTKQGPGNTIYF. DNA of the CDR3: TGTGCCAGCAGTACGAAACAGGGACCTGGAAACACCATATATTTT.

CDR3 amino acids: CATLSDWADTQYF. The CDR3 nucleotides read TGTGCCACCCTTAGCGATTGGGCAGATACGCAGTATTTT. This rearrangement joins TRBV10-3 to TRBJ2-3; TRBD2 might be the D (5 bases). Germline V gives CDR1 ENHRY, CDR2 SYGVKD. This CDR3 region has 13 residues. V lost 10 bases and J 4 bases, leaving 15 bases between the germline ends.

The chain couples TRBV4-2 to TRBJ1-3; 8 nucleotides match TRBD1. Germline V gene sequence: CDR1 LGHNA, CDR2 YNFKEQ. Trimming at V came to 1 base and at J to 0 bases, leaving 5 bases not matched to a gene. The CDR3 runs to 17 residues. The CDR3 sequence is CASSQGRTGNSGNTIYF. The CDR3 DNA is TGTGCCAGCAGCCAAGGAAGGACAGGGAACTCTGGAAACACCATATATTTT.

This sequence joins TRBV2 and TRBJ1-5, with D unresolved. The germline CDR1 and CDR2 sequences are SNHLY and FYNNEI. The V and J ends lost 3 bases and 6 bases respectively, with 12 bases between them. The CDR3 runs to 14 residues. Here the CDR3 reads CASSERRVGQPQHF. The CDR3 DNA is TGTGCCAGCAGTGAGAGGAGGGTTGGTCAGCCCCAGCATTTT.

The CDR3 loop is CASSLATGGFGNTIYF. CDR3 coding DNA: TGTGCCAGCAGCTTGGCTACAGGGGGCTTCGGGAACACCATATATTTT. The chain recombines TRBV7-6 with TRBJ1-3, with 9 bases lining up with TRBD1. CDR3 length equals 16 residues. The germline CDR1 and CDR2 sequences are SGHVS and FNYEAQ. J gave up 7 bases and V 3 bases, and 10 bases lay outside the gene matches.

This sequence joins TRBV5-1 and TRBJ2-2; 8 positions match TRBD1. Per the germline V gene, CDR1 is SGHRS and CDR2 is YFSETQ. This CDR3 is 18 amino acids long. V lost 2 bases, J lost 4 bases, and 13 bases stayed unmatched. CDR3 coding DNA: TGCGCCAGCAGCTTTCTATCGACAGGGGTTTTTTCCACCGGGGAGCTGTTTTTT. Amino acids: CASSFLSTGVFSTGELFF.

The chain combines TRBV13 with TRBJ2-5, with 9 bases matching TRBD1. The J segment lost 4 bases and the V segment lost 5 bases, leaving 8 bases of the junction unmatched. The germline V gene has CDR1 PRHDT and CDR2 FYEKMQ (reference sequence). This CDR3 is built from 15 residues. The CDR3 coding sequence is TGTGCCAGCAGCCAAAACAGGGGGCTTCGAGAGACCCAGTACTTC. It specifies CASSQNRGLRETQYF.

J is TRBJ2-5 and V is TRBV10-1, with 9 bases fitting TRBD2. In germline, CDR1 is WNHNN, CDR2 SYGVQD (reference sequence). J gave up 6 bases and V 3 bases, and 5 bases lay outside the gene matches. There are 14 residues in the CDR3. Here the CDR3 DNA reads TGCGCCAGCAGTGACGGCGGGAGGGTACAGACCCAGTACTTC. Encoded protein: CASSDGGRVQTQYF.

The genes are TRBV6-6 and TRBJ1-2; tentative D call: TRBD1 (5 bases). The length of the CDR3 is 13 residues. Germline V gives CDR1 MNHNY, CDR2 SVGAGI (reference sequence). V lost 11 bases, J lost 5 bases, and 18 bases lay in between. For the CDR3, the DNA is TGTGCCGCCGGCGCCGGGACTGCTTATGGCTACACCTTC. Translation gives CAAGAGTAYGYTF.

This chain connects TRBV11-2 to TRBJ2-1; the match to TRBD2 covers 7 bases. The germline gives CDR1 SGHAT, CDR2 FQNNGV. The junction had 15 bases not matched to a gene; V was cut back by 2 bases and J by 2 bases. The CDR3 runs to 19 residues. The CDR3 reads CASSLSQLTSADPYNEQFF. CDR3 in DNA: TGTGCCAGCAGCTTAAGCCAACTAACTAGCGCAGACCCCTACAATGAGCAGTTCTTC.

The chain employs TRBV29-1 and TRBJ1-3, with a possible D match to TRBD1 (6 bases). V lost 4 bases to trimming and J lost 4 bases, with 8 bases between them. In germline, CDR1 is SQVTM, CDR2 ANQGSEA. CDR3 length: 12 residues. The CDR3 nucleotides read TGCAGCGTTGTAGGGGGAGGAAACACCATATATTTT. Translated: CSVVGGGNTIYF.

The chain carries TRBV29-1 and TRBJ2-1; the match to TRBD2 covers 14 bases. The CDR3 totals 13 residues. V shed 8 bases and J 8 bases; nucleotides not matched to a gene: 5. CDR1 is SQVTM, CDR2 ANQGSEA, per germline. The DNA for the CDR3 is TGCAGCCCGCGACTAGCGGGGGGGGATGAGCAGTTCTTC. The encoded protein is CSPRLAGGDEQFF.